This T cell receptor (beta chain) was profiled in a study of identical twins. TCRdb called the 5' RACE reads again in MiXCR, with one record for every CDR3 protein. There are around 690,000 distinct CDR3 sequences in the sample; about 20% occur only once, and 4% to 5.5% lies in the top ten. This clonotype appeared a few times. V dropped 2 bases and J dropped 8 bases, with 18 bases sitting between them. Germline lookup yields CDR1 SGHTA and CDR2 FQGNSA. This CDR3 comprises 15 residues. This sample was also put to use in a study of T cells expressing NK-cell markers. That paper states: Seven HCMV-seropositive donors and one seronegative donor made up the eight sequenced donors.

This clonotype was sampled from a woman aged 18-29 years in good health. The genes are TRBV7-2 and TRBJ1-2, with a possible D match to TRBD1 (5 bases). Sequenced input: PBMCs. CDR3 DNA sequence: TGTGCCAGCAGCTTAAGTCCAGGGTTCGTCTACGGCTACACCTTC. It encodes CASSLSPGFVYGYTF. The entire variable domain, with the rest obtained from reference TRBV7-2 and TRBJ1-2, is as follows: GAGVSQSPSNKVTEKGKDVELRCDPISGHTALYWYRQSLGQGLEFLIYFQGNSAPDKSGLPSDRFSAERTGGSVSTLTIQRTQQEDSAVYLCASSLSPGFVYGYTFGSGTRLTVV.